Listed below are T cell receptor beta chains from one sample, sequenced in a study of blood T cell repertoires in COVID-19. The table came from immunoSEQ multiplex PCR; TCRdb's copy has only in-frame clones and leaves some out. Of about 260,000 clones listed, 88% are singletons. Sequences were obtained from peripheral blood. The source of these receptors is a human donor in a cohort sampled during active COVID-19. Both conserved end residues are part of each CDR3. Fields, in order: V gene, J gene, clone size, D gene, CDR3 protein, CDR3 DNA. A D gene is named only where the DNA matches it firmly. The size entry is marked missing in some rows and otherwise reads once, few, many or a size class.

>TRBV7-9|TRBJ2-1|-|TRBD1
CASSPSGGPPGWNEQFF
TGTGCCAGCAGCCCGTCAGGGGGTCCTCCTGGATGGAATGAGCAGTTCTTC
>TRBV4-1|TRBJ1-5|-|-
CASSHGLLGGNGMDQPQHF
TGCGCCAGCAGTCATGGGCTTCTGGGAGGGAATGGGATGGATCAGCCCCAGCATTTT
>TRBV7-2|TRBJ2-1|once|-
CASSLVSGANYNEQFF
TGTGCCAGCAGCTTAGTTTCAGGGGCGAACTACAATGAGCAGTTCTTC
>TRBV15|TRBJ2-7|-|TRBD2
CATSRGLAGVDEQYF
TGTGCCACCAGCAGGGGACTAGCGGGGGTGGACGAGCAGTACTTC
>TRBV24-1|TRBJ2-7|-|TRBD2
CATSDPGTNSYEQYF
TGTGCCACCAGTGACCCCGGGACTAATTCCTACGAGCAGTACTTC
>TRBV6-5|TRBJ1-1|-|-
CASSYGGATEAFF
TGTGCCAGCAGTTACGGGGGGGCCACTGAAGCTTTCTTT
>TRBV13|TRBJ1-4|-|TRBD1
CASSVRQGINEKLFF
TGTGCCAGCAGCGTCAGACAGGGGATTAATGAAAAACTGTTTTTT
>TRBV5-4|TRBJ2-1|-|TRBD2
CASSSGLASNEQFF
TGTGCCAGCAGCTCCGGACTAGCGAGCAATGAGCAGTTCTTC
>TRBV7-9|TRBJ1-1|-|-
CASSLVGHTNTEAFF
TGTGCCAGCAGCTTAGTTGGACATACGAACACTGAAGCTTTCTTT
>TRBV18|TRBJ2-7|-|-
CASSPRAESNHEQYF
TGTGCCAGCTCACCACGGGCAGAGTCTAACCACGAGCAGTACTTC
>TRBV5-3|TRBJ2-7|-|-
CARSLRLLDYEQYF
TGTGCCAGAAGCTTGAGACTCCTTGACTACGAGCAGTACTTC
>TRBV25-1|TRBJ2-7|-|TRBD1
CASTQDRGPYEQYF
TGTGCCAGCACCCAAGACAGGGGGCCCTACGAGCAGTACTTC
>TRBV3-1/TRBV3-2|TRBJ1-4|-|-
CASSSVGGKLFF
TGTGCCAGCAGCTCAGTCGGGGGAAAACTGTTTTTT
>TRBV6-5|TRBJ2-7|-|TRBD2
CASSPGLAGPYEQYF
TGTGCCAGCAGTCCCGGACTAGCGGGACCCTACGAGCAGTACTTC
>TRBV11-2|TRBJ1-3|few|TRBD1
CASSYGQVGNTIYF
TGTGCCAGCAGCTATGGACAGGTTGGAAACACCATATATTTT
>TRBV23-1|TRBJ1-4|-|-
CASNPSVATNEKLFF
TGCGCCAGCAATCCCTCGGTTGCAACTAATGAAAAACTGTTTTTT
>TRBV10-1|TRBJ1-1|-|TRBD1
CASSTGTGGKAFF
TGCGCCAGCAGCACCGGGACAGGGGGCAAAGCTTTCTTT
>TRBV11-2|TRBJ1-1|-|TRBD1
CASSPRGLKGNTEAFF
TGTGCCAGCAGCCCTAGGGGGCTAAAGGGTAACACTGAAGCTTTCTTT
>TRBV7-9|TRBJ2-3|-|-
CASSLAPNRVRDTQYF
TGTGCCAGCAGCTTAGCCCCCAACAGGGTTCGAGATACGCAGTATTTT
>TRBV7-8|TRBJ1-3|-|-
CASSRTGMSSGNTIYF
TGTGCCAGCAGCCGTACAGGGATGTCCTCTGGAAACACCATATATTTT
>TRBV4-1|TRBJ2-3|-|TRBD2
CASSRGPSGNTDTQYF
TGCGCCAGCAGCCGAGGGCCTAGCGGCAACACAGATACGCAGTATTTT
>TRBV5-1|TRBJ2-5|once|TRBD1
CASSLIHPGQDQETQYF
TGCGCCAGCAGCTTGATCCATCCGGGACAGGACCAAGAGACCCAGTACTTC
>TRBV7-3|TRBJ2-1|once|-
CASSLIGLGEQFF
TGTGCCAGCAGCTTAATTGGGCTCGGTGAGCAGTTCTTC
>TRBV27|TRBJ1-1|-|-
CASSLSRINTEAFF
TGTGCCAGCAGTTTATCGCGGATTAACACTGAAGCTTTCTTT
>TRBV27|TRBJ2-5|-|TRBD2
CASSLFGTSGEETQYF
TGTGCCAGCAGTTTATTCGGGACTAGCGGGGAAGAGACCCAGTACTTC
>TRBV25-1|TRBJ2-7|-|-
CASIGTDRTNGHYEQYF
TGTGCCAGCATAGGAACGGACAGAACTAATGGGCATTACGAGCAGTACTTC
>TRBV6-6|TRBJ2-5|-|TRBD2
CASSYDLAGGETQYF
TGTGCCAGCAGTTACGATCTAGCGGGGGGAGAGACCCAGTACTTC
>TRBV7-2|TRBJ1-4|-|TRBD1
CASSARTGEKLFF
TGTGCCAGCAGCGCCCGGACAGGTGAAAAACTGTTTTTT
>TRBV19|TRBJ2-6|-|TRBD1
CASDRGQISGANVLTF
TGTGCCAGCGACAGGGGGCAGATCTCTGGGGCCAACGTCCTGACTTTC
>TRBV9|TRBJ2-2|-|TRBD1
CASSVRTGETGELFF
TGTGCCAGCAGCGTTAGGACAGGGGAAACCGGGGAGCTGTTTTTT
>TRBV10-2|TRBJ1-2|-|TRBD1
CASSESSLAGGFYGYTF
TGCGCCAGCAGTGAGTCGAGCCTCGCAGGGGGCTTCTATGGCTACACCTTC
>TRBV11-2|TRBJ2-7|-|-
CASSSGSVRNEQYF
TGTGCCAGCAGCTCGGGATCCGTTCGGAACGAGCAGTACTTC
>TRBV7-2|TRBJ2-7|few|TRBD2
CASSPSGVSYEQYF
TGTGCCAGCAGCCCTAGCGGGGTCTCCTACGAGCAGTACTTC
>TRBV7-2|TRBJ2-2|-|TRBD1
CATPPGQAPTGELFF
TGTGCCACCCCCCCGGGACAGGCCCCCACCGGGGAGCTGTTTTTT
>TRBV4-3|TRBJ2-7|-|TRBD1
CASSQGQGSSYEQYF
TGCGCCAGCAGCCAGGGACAGGGGAGCTCCTACGAGCAGTACTTC
>TRBV15|TRBJ2-2|-|-
CATSRVWDKNTGELFF
TGTGCCACCAGCAGAGTGTGGGACAAGAACACCGGGGAGCTGTTTTTT
>TRBV4-3|TRBJ2-7|-|TRBD2
CASSQRGRKTYEQYF
TGCGCCAGCAGCCAACGCGGGAGAAAAACCTACGAGCAGTACTTC
>TRBV28|TRBJ2-7|-|TRBD1
CASSSGQTYEQYF
TGTGCCAGCAGTTCGGGACAGACCTACGAGCAGTACTTC
>TRBV11-2|TRBJ2-1|-|-
CASSPRGGIIGDEQFF
TGTGCCAGCAGCCCGAGGGGCGGGATAATTGGCGATGAGCAGTTCTTC
>TRBV19|TRBJ2-7|-|TRBD1
CASSRWTGSYEQYF
TGTGCCAGTAGTAGATGGACAGGCTCCTACGAGCAGTACTTC
>TRBV28|TRBJ1-2|-|-
CASGLLGSYGYTF
TGTGCCAGCGGTCTGCTGGGGAGCTATGGCTACACCTTC
>TRBV2|TRBJ2-4|-|TRBD2
CASLAGLAGELDIQYF
TGTGCCAGCCTTGCAGGGCTAGCGGGAGAGTTGGACATTCAGTACTTC
>TRBV12-3/TRBV12-4|TRBJ1-2|-|TRBD1
CASSFRGRGGYTF
TGTGCCAGCAGTTTTAGGGGGCGAGGTGGCTACACCTTC
>TRBV28|TRBJ1-5|-|-
CASNVGRVNPLSQPQHF
TGTGCCAGCAACGTGGGTCGGGTAAACCCTCTGAGTCAGCCCCAGCATTTT
>TRBV27|TRBJ1-2|-|TRBD1
CASATGEFYGYTF
TGTGCCAGCGCGACAGGGGAATTCTATGGCTACACCTTC
>TRBV28|TRBJ2-7|-|-
CATRARGSSYEQYF
TGTGCCACGCGGGCCCGGGGTTCCTCCTACGAGCAGTACTTC
>TRBV4-1|TRBJ2-7|-|-
CASSQERRGYEQYF
TGCGCCAGCAGCCAAGAACGGCGAGGCTACGAGCAGTACTTC
>TRBV9|TRBJ2-3|-|TRBD2
CASSVGSAGGSADTQYF
TGTGCCAGCAGCGTAGGTTCGGCGGGAGGGTCGGCAGATACGCAGTATTTT
>TRBV4-2|TRBJ1-2|-|-
CASSQDGRGDYGYTF
TGTGCCAGCAGCCAAGATGGCCGGGGAGACTATGGCTACACCTTC
>TRBV29-1|TRBJ1-3|-|-
CSVGTYFGNTIYF
TGCAGCGTTGGGACATACTTTGGAAACACCATATATTTT
>TRBV30|TRBJ1-2|-|-
CASNPGAGTGYTF
TGTGCCTCCAACCCTGGGGCGGGGACTGGCTACACCTTC
>TRBV6-2/TRBV6-3|TRBJ2-7|once|TRBD2
CASSSREGNIYEQYF
TGTGCCAGCAGTTCCCGGGAGGGGAATATTTACGAGCAGTACTTC
>TRBV27|TRBJ2-1|-|-
CASTPQGAQRGRVYNEQFF
TGTGCCAGCACCCCTCAGGGGGCGCAAAGGGGGAGGGTTTACAATGAGCAGTTCTTC
>TRBV4-2|TRBJ2-1|-|TRBD2
CASSQDRLAGGPGEQFF
TGTGCCAGCAGCCAAGATCGACTAGCGGGAGGGCCCGGTGAGCAGTTCTTC
>TRBV5-1|TRBJ2-7|once|-
CASSLEPGVAEQYF
TGCGCCAGCAGCTTGGAGCCGGGTGTCGCCGAGCAGTACTTC
>TRBV28|TRBJ2-7|-|-
CASSLPRTGMVWREGSEQYF
TGTGCCAGCAGTTTACCCAGGACAGGGATGGTCTGGCGGGAGGGCTCCGAGCAGTACTTC
>TRBV20-1|TRBJ2-7|-|-
CSAPEVSEQYF
TGCAGCGCACCGGAGGTCAGCGAGCAGTACTTC
>TRBV7-9|TRBJ2-7|-|-
CASSLGDFGEQYF
TGTGCCAGCAGCTTAGGGGACTTCGGCGAGCAGTACTTC
>TRBV6-4|TRBJ1-1|-|TRBD1
CATSLDRGTEAFF
TGTGCCACTTCCTTGGACAGGGGGACTGAAGCTTTCTTT